The 30 T cell receptor beta chains in this list originate from one sample, sequenced in a study of identical twins. TCRdb recomputed calls from the 5' RACE reads with MiXCR, one row per CDR3 protein. This table has hundreds of thousands of distinct CDR3 sequences, around 21% appearing once. This same sample was also taken into another study, of T cells expressing NK-cell markers.

Sample: PBMCs. These receptors were collected from a woman under 30 in good health.

The table lists this clonotype with many counts. The V and J genes are TRBV20-1 and TRBJ2-3, with 11 bases that match TRBD2. The CDR3 consists of 17 residues. The germline V gene encodes CDR1 DFQATT and CDR2 SNEGSKA (reference sequence). Trimming at V came to 1 base and at J to 7 bases, leaving 13 bases not matched to a gene. This CDR3 reads CSARVLAGGPPPHTQYF. The DNA of the CDR3 is TGCAGTGCTAGAGTTCTAGCGGGGGGCCCCCCGCCACATACGCAGTATTTT.

This clonotype was seen only a few times. This CDR3 is CASSLGREGYEQFF. The CDR3 DNA reads as TGCGCCAGCAGCTTGGGGCGGGAAGGGTATGAGCAGTTCTTC. The chain uses TRBV5-1 and TRBJ2-1; D is possibly TRBD2 (6 bases). Germline assignment: CDR1 SGHRS and CDR2 YFSETQ. Between the trimmed V and J ends, which lost 0 bases and 8 bases, there was a span of 12 bases. The CDR3 runs to 14 residues.

This sequence joins TRBV10-1 and TRBJ2-7; 8 nucleotides line up with TRBD2. Germline V CDR1 and CDR2: WNHNN, SYGVQD (reference sequence). The CDR3 is 14 amino acids. After removal of 3 bases from V and 4 bases from J, the junction contained 5 bases not matched to a gene. CDR3 sequence reads: CASSETGGPYEQYF. CDR3 bases: TGCGCCAGCAGTGAAACGGGAGGGCCGTACGAGCAGTACTTC.

This rearrangement joins TRBV12-3 or TRBV12-4 to TRBJ2-1; D is tentatively TRBD1 or TRBD2 (5 bases each). V was clipped by 6 bases and J by 3 bases, with 18 bases between them. This CDR3 has 16 amino acids. The CDR3 loop is CASRNLPGRFYNEQFF. The CDR3 DNA is TGTGCCAGCAGAAATCTACCAGGGAGATTCTACAATGAGCAGTTCTTC.

The chain couples TRBV4-3 to TRBJ2-1; D might be TRBD2 (6 bases). V lost 0 bases and J lost 8, with 17 bases in between. CDR1 and CDR2 (germline): LGHNA, YSLEER. The CDR3 runs 16 residues. CDR3 sequence: CASSQDHQLAWDEQFF. CDR3 nucleotides: TGCGCCAGCAGCCAAGATCATCAGCTAGCGTGGGATGAGCAGTTCTTC.

This chain uses TRBV20-1 with TRBJ1-1, with D hard to call. Trimming stripped 1 base from V and 4 bases from J, with 10 bases between. Germline CDR1 DFQATT, CDR2 SNEGSKA (reference sequence). This CDR3 contains 13 residues. DNA of the CDR3: TGCAGTGCTAGAGGTTACGGTCGCACTGAAGCTTTCTTT. Amino acid sequence: CSARGYGRTEAFF.

This chain connects TRBV12-3 or TRBV12-4 to TRBJ2-2; D perhaps matches TRBD1 (6 bases). V lost 7 bases to trimming and J lost 4 bases, with 16 bases between them. CDR3 size: 15 residues. DNA of the CDR3: TGTGCCAGCACTCTGAGGGGCAGGGGCACCGGGGAGCTGTTTTTT. Translated: CASTLRGRGTGELFF.

The CDR3: CASKSYQETQYF. The CDR3 coding sequence is TGTGCCAGCAAATCGTACCAAGAGACCCAGTACTTC. The chain couples TRBV28 to TRBJ2-5; D gene ambiguous. Trimming took off 7 bases at V and 0 bases at J, with 6 bases between the two ends. This CDR3 has 12 amino acids. Germline V CDR1 and CDR2: MDHEN, SYDVKM.

This clonotype was detected a few times. The V gene is TRBV29-1, the J gene TRBJ2-2, with a tentative D call TRBD1 (5 bases). With 4 bases removed from V and 4 bases from J, the gap between germline ends came to 13 bases. Germline values: CDR1 SQVTM, CDR2 ANQGSEA. This CDR3 is built from 14 residues. The CDR3 reads CSVASREGTGELFF. CDR3 coding DNA: TGCAGCGTTGCAAGCAGGGAAGGCACCGGGGAGCTGTTTTTT.

This clonotype was seen at least ten times. The chain links TRBV7-2 to TRBJ1-5, with D maybe TRBD1 (5 bases). The germline V gene encodes CDR1 SGHTA and CDR2 FQGNSA. The CDR3 covers 13 residues. The germline V and J ends were trimmed by 4 bases and 5 bases, with 9 bases remaining between them. The CDR3 DNA sequence: TGTGCCAGCAGCTCGCAACAGGATCAGCCCCAGCATTTT. Amino acids: CASSSQQDQPQHF. The variable domain in full, completed from reference TRBV7-2 and TRBJ1-5, reads GAGVSQSPSNKVTEKGKDVELRCDPISGHTALYWYRQSLGQGLEFLIYFQGNSAPDKSGLPSDRFSAERTGGSVSTLTIQRTQQEDSAVYLCASSSQQDQPQHFGDGTRLSIL.

This clonotype occurred a few times. The V call is TRBV5-1, the J call TRBJ2-7, with 11 bases matching TRBD1. From germline, CDR1 is SGHRS and CDR2 YFSETQ. This CDR3 region has 15 residues. With V trimmed by 0 bases and J by 1 base, 0 bases remained unmatched. The chain's CDR3 is CASSLGDRGSYEQYF. The DNA of the CDR3 is TGCGCCAGCAGCTTGGGGGACAGGGGGTCCTACGAGCAGTACTTC.

This clonotype showed up just a few times. The rearrangement uses TRBV12-3 or TRBV12-4 and TRBJ1-4; D gene ambiguous. This CDR3 has 11 residues. The V and J ends lost 2 bases and 10 bases respectively, with 5 bases between them. The DNA of the CDR3 is TGTGCCAGCAGTTTATCCGGAAAACTGTTTTTT. This encodes CASSLSGKLFF.

This clonotype was detected only a few times. The rearrangement joins TRBV5-5 to TRBJ1-1, with TRBD1 identical over 8 bases. Germline loops: CDR1 SGHKS, CDR2 YYEKEE (reference sequence). The CDR3 totals 16 residues. J was trimmed by 2 bases and V by 0 bases; bases with no gene match: 6. The CDR3 region has the DNA TGTGCCAGCAGCTTGGTCTCGACAGGGGTCAACACTGAAGCTTTCTTT. It encodes CASSLVSTGVNTEAFF.

In DNA form, the CDR3 reads TGTGCCAGCAGTTCGACAGGGGGCGTAGAGACCCAGTACTTC. Residues: CASSSTGGVETQYF. The chain carries TRBV27 and TRBJ2-5, with 10 bases aligning to TRBD1. CDR3 size: 14 residues. J gave up 4 bases and V 4 bases, and 3 bases lay outside the gene matches. CDR1 and CDR2 (germline): MNHEY, SMNVEV (reference sequence).

This clonotype was observed a few times. J is TRBJ2-4 and V is TRBV13; 9 positions match TRBD2. The CDR3 contains 14 residues. V lost 5 bases to trimming and J lost 5 bases; unmatched junction nucleotides: 4. Germline V CDR1 and CDR2: PRHDT, FYEKMQ (reference sequence). The CDR3 DNA follows: TGTGCCAGCAGCCATAGCGGGAGCGAAAACATTCAGTACTTC. This sequence encodes CASSHSGSENIQYF.

This clonotype turned up a few times. CDR3 coding DNA: TGTGCCAGCAGTCCACTCATGGACAATGAGCAGTTCTTC. As protein: CASSPLMDNEQFF. V is TRBV28 and J is TRBJ2-1, with D unclear. The CDR3 loop spans 13 amino acids. Trimming removed 5 bases at V and 5 bases at J, with 10 bases between. Germline lookup yields CDR1 MDHEN and CDR2 SYDVKM.

The chain recombines TRBV12-3 or TRBV12-4 with TRBJ2-3; no firm D call. V lost 6 bases, J lost 0 bases, and 28 bases lay in between. The CDR3 has 20 residues. The CDR3 loop reads CASSPSPRRLELTSTDTQYF. The CDR3 DNA reads as TGTGCCAGCAGCCCCTCCCCGCGGAGACTTGAGCTGACTAGCACAGATACGCAGTATTTT.

This rearrangement joins TRBV5-1 to TRBJ2-5; 15 positions agree with TRBD2. CDR1 and CDR2 from the germline V gene are SGHRS and YFSETQ. After removal of 4 bases from V and 5 bases from J, the junction contained 9 bases not matched to a gene. This CDR3 is 17 amino acids long. CDR3 in amino acids: CASSPGLAGGVSETQYF. The CDR3 coding sequence is TGCGCCAGCAGCCCCGGACTAGCGGGAGGGGTATCGGAGACCCAGTACTTC.

The chain joins TRBV5-8 to TRBJ1-2, with D unresolved. The CDR3 covers 14 residues. Trimming stripped 0 bases from V and 1 base from J, with 7 bases between. Germline-derived CDR1 and CDR2 are SGHTS and YDEGEE. In DNA form, the CDR3 reads TGTGCCAGCAGCTTGGGAGGGCTTAACTATGGCTACACCTTC. Translated: CASSLGGLNYGYTF.

This clonotype was picked up many times. The V gene is TRBV20-1, the J gene TRBJ2-5; D uncertain. The length of the CDR3 is 12 residues. The germline gives CDR1 DFQATT, CDR2 SNEGSKA (reference sequence). Trimming stripped 2 bases from V and 7 bases from J, with 11 bases between. The CDR3 is CSARMDFGTQYF. The CDR3 DNA is TGCAGTGCTAGAATGGATTTTGGGACCCAGTACTTC.

The V gene is TRBV3-1, the J gene TRBJ2-7, with a possible D match to TRBD2 (6 bases). This CDR3 contains 13 residues. V was trimmed by 5 bases and J by 5 bases, leaving 13 bases between them. CDR1 is LGHDT, CDR2 YNNKEL, per germline (reference sequence). CDR3 DNA sequence: TGTGCCAGCAGCTCAGCGGAGGGCCACGAGCAGTACTTC. As protein: CASSSAEGHEQYF.

This clonotype was found many times. Sequence at one end of the junction differs from germline and may be a read error. The chain is built from TRBV5-1 and TRBJ2-7; D is undetermined. This CDR3 has 11 amino acids. The V gene's germline CDR1 is SGHRS and CDR2 YFSETQ. The CDR3 here is CASSDSYEQYF. CDR3 DNA sequence: TGTGCCAGCAGCGACTCCTACGAGCAGTACTTC.

V usage is TRBV12-3 or TRBV12-4 and J usage is TRBJ2-7; possible D gene TRBD2, 6 bases. The CDR3 runs 12 residues. Trimming took 3 bases from V and 11 from J, leaving 14 bases between them. As DNA, the CDR3 is TGTGCCAGCAGTTTGTCATGGGGGAGGAAGTACTTC. Encoded protein: CASSLSWGRKYF.

This clonotype came up many times. CDR3 residues: CSARAVNEQFF. The DNA of the CDR3 is TGCAGCGCTCGCGCCGTTAATGAGCAGTTCTTC. The rearrangement uses TRBV29-1 and TRBJ2-1; D is undetermined. V was trimmed by 7 bases and J by 7 bases, leaving 11 bases between them. Looked up from germline, CDR1 is SQVTM and CDR2 is ANQGSEA. The CDR3 is 11 amino acids.

The chain has TRBV5-1 and TRBJ1-4; 7 bases are shared with TRBD1. The CDR3 loop spans 13 amino acids. The germline V gene encodes CDR1 SGHRS and CDR2 YFSETQ. Unmatched junction bases numbered 4, after V lost 3 bases and J lost 8 bases. CDR3 in amino acids: CASSWDRGEKLFF. CDR3 nucleotides: TGCGCCAGCAGCTGGGACAGAGGGGAAAAACTGTTTTTT.

This clonotype was counted between two and nine times. The genes are TRBV20-1 and TRBJ2-5; no firm D call. V shed 0 bases and J shed 0 bases, with 5 bases lying between them. This CDR3 has 13 amino acids. The V gene's germline CDR1 is DFQATT and CDR2 SNEGSKA (reference sequence). CDR3 nucleotides: TGCAGTGCTAGAGACCATTACCAAGAGACCCAGTACTTC. This sequence encodes CSARDHYQETQYF.

The chain recombines TRBV4-1 with TRBJ2-7; 7 nucleotides agree with TRBD2. The CDR3 runs 15 residues. Germline V gene data show CDR1 as MGHRA and CDR2 as YSYEKL. Trimming removed 1 base from V and 3 bases from J; junction bases left unmatched: 6. CDR3 sequence: CASSQGLSGNYEQYF. In nucleotides, the CDR3 is TGCGCCAGCAGCCAAGGGCTAAGCGGGAACTACGAGCAGTACTTC.

This clonotype was seen many times. J is TRBJ1-3 and V is TRBV12-3 or TRBV12-4, with 9 bases matching TRBD1. Losses at the gene ends were 6 bases for V and 3 bases for J; bases not matched to a gene: 6. The CDR3 has 15 amino acids. The CDR3 nucleotides are TGTGCCAGCAGACCACAGGGGGCTCATGGAAACACCATATATTTT. As protein: CASRPQGAHGNTIYF.

The genes are TRBV12-3 or TRBV12-4 and TRBJ2-5, with 7 nucleotides matching TRBD1. V lost 6 bases and J lost 0; bases outside the gene matches: 1. This CDR3 comprises 13 residues. The CDR3 is CASRDRNQETQYF. CDR3 nucleotide sequence: TGTGCCAGCAGGGACAGGAACCAAGAGACCCAGTACTTC.

The chain uses TRBV29-1 and TRBJ1-1, with a possible D match to TRBD1 (5 bases). The CDR3 totals 15 residues. CDR1 and CDR2 (germline): SQVTM, ANQGSEA. Trimming took off 3 bases at V and 2 bases at J, with 16 bases between the two ends. The CDR3 region has the DNA TGCAGCGTTGATCGGTATCCAGGGCGCAACACTGAAGCTTTCTTT. Its protein product is CSVDRYPGRNTEAFF.